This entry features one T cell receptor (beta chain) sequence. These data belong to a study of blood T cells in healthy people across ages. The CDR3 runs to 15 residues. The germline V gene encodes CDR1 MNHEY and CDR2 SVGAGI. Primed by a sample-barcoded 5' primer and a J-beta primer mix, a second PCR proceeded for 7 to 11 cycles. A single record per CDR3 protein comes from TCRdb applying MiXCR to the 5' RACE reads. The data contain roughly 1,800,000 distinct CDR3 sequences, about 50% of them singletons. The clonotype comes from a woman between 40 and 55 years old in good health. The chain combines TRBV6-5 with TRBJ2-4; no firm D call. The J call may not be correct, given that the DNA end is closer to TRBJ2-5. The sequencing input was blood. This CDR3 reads CASSYSLGIGETQYF. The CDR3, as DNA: TGTGCCAGCAGTTACTCGTTAGGTATCGGAGAGACCCAGTACTTC.